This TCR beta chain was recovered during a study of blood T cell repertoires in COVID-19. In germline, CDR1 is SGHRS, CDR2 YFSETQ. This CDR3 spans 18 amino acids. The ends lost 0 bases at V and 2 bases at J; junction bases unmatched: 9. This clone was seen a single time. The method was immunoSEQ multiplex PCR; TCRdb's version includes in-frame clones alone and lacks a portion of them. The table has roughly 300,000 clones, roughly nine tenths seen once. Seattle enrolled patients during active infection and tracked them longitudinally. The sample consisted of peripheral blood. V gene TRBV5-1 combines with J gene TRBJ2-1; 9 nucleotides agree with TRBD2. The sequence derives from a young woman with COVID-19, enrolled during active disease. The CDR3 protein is CASSLEASGELTYNEQFF. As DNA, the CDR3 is TGCGCCAGCAGCTTGGAGGCTAGCGGGGAGCTTACCTACAATGAGCAGTTCTTC.